This T cell receptor (beta chain) originates from a study of identical twins. V was cut by 0 bases and J by 8 bases, with 17 bases left in between. Per germline, CDR1 SGHRS and CDR2 YFSETQ. CDR3 size: 15 residues. In TCRdb, the 5' RACE reads were re-called with MiXCR into one record per CDR3 protein. This table holds 400,000 to 550,000 distinct CDR3 sequences, roughly 26% found once. This sample also appeared in a second study, on T cells expressing NK-cell markers. That work adds: A range of roughly 1.0-8% of CD8+ T cells consisted of dominant NKG2C+ clonotypes in 5 to 7 donors.

This clonotype originated in a woman younger than 35 in good health. This rearrangement joins TRBV5-1 to TRBJ1-2; D is possibly TRBD1 (6 bases). The sequenced sample consisted of CD4+ T cells sorted from blood. This CDR3 is CASSLGYQQGIGYTF. CDR3 sequence (DNA): TGCGCCAGCAGCTTGGGATATCAACAGGGTATAGGCTACACCTTC.